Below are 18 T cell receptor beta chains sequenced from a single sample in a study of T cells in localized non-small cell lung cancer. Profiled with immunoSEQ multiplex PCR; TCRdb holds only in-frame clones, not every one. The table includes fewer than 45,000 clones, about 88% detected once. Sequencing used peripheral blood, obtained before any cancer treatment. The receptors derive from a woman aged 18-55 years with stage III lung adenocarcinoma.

CDR3 sequence (DNA): TGTGCCAGCAGCACATCTCTTTCCCTAGGGGGCTATGGCTACACCTTC. It yields the protein CASSTSLSLGGYGYTF. The chain links TRBV5-5 to TRBJ1-2; perhaps TRBD1 as D (6 bases). The CDR3 is 16 amino acids. V was cut by 4 bases and J by 4 bases, with 20 bases left in between. Germline lookup yields CDR1 SGHKS and CDR2 YYEKEE (reference sequence).

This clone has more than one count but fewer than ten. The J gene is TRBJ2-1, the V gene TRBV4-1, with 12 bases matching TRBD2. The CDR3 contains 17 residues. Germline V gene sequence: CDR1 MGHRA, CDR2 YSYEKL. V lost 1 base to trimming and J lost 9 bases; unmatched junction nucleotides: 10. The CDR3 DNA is TGCGCCAGCAGCCAAGTGGCTAGCGGGGGGGCCTCGGTTGAGCAGTTCTTC. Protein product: CASSQVASGGASVEQFF.

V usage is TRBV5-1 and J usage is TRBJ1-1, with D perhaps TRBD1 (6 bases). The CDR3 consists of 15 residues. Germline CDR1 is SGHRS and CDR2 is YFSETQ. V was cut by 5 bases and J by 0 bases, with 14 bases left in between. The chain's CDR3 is CASSGGRRVNTEAFF. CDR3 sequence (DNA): TGCGCCAGCAGTGGGGGCAGACGAGTGAACACTGAAGCTTTCTTT.

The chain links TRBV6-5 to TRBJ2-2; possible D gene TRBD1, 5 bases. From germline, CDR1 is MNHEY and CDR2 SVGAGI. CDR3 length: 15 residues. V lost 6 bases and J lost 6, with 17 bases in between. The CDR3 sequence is CASRLDQFRAGELFF. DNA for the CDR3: TGTGCCAGCAGACTCGACCAATTCAGGGCCGGGGAGCTGTTTTTT.

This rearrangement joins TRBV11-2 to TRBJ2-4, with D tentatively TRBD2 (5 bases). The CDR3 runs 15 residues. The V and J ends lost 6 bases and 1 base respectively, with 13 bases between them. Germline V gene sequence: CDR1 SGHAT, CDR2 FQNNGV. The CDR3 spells CASRPDPGAKNIQYF. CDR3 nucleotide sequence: TGTGCCAGCAGACCTGACCCGGGGGCCAAAAACATTCAGTACTTC.

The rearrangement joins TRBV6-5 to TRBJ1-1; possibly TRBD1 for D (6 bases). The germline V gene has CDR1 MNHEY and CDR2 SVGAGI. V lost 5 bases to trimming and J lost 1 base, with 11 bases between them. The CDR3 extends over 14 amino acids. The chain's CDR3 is CASSTGQANTEAFF. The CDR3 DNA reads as TGTGCCAGCAGTACGGGACAAGCGAACACTGAAGCTTTCTTT.

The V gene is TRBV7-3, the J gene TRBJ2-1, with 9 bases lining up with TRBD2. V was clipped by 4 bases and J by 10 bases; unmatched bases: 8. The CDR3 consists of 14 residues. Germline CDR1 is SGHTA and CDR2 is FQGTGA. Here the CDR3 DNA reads TGTGCCAGCAGCTCGTCAGCGGGGGGATCCGAGCAGTTCTTC. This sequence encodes CASSSSAGGSEQFF.

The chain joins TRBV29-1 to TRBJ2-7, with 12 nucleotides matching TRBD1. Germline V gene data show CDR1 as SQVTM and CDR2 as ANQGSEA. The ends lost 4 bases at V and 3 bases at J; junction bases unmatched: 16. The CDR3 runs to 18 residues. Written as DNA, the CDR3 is TGCAGCGTTGTGTGGGGGGGGACAGGGGGCGTCTTTAGCTACGAGCAGTACTTC. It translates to CSVVWGGTGGVFSYEQYF.

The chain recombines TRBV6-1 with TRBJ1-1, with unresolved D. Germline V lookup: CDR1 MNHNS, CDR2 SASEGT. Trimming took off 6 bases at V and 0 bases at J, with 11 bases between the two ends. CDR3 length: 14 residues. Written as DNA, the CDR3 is TGTGCCAGCAGATGGCGGATCATGAACACTGAAGCTTTCTTT. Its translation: CASRWRIMNTEAFF.

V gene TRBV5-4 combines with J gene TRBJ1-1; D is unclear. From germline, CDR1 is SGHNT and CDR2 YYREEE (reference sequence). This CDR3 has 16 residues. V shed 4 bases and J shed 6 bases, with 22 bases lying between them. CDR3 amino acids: CASSPAGGSASAEAFF. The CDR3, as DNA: TGTGCCAGCAGCCCCGCAGGAGGGTCGGCATCGGCTGAAGCTTTCTTT.

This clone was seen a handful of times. The CDR3 reads CASSGRDRVDYGYTF. CDR3 coding DNA: TGTGCCAGCAGCGGAAGGGACAGGGTAGACTATGGCTACACCTTC. This rearrangement joins TRBV2 to TRBJ1-2; 9 nucleotides match TRBD1. The CDR3 totals 15 residues. V lost 6 bases and J lost 3; bases outside the gene matches: 8. Germline CDR1 SNHLY, CDR2 FYNNEI.

CDR3: CAWTYGGNQPQHF. The CDR3 bases are TGTGCCTGGACGTACGGGGGCAATCAGCCCCAGCATTTT. This chain connects TRBV30 to TRBJ1-5; D is uncertain. CDR1 GTSNPN and CDR2 SVGIG come from the germline V gene (reference sequence). CDR3 length: 13 amino acids. V lost 4 bases to trimming and J lost 2 bases, with 9 bases between them.

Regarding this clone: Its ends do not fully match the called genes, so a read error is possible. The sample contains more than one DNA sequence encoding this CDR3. The CDR3: CASRGRSPLHF. Written as DNA, the CDR3 is TGTGCAAGCAGGGGCCGGTCACCCCTCCACTTT. The chain recombines TRBV6-6 with TRBJ1-6; D might be TRBD1 (6 bases). The V gene's germline CDR1 is MNHNY and CDR2 SVGAGI (reference sequence). The CDR3 has 11 amino acids.

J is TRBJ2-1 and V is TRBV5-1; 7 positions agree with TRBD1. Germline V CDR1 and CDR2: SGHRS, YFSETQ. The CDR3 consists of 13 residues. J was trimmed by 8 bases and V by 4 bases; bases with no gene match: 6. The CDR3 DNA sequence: TGCGCCAGCAGCATCAACAGGGGCCATGAGCAGTTCTTC. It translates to CASSINRGHEQFF.

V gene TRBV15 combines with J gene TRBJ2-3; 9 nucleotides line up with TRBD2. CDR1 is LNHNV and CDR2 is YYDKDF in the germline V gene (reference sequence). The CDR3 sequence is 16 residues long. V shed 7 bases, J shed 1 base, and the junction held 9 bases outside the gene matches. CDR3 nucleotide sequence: TGTGCCACCACTTCGGGTAGCGGGGGAGGCACAGATACGCAGTATTTT. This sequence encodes CATTSGSGGGTDTQYF.

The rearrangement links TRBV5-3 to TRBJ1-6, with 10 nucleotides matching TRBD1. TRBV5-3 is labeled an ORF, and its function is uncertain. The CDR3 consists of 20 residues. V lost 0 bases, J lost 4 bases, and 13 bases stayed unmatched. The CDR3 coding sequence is TGTGCCAGAAGCTTGGGCGGGACAGGGGCACCCTTTGGGTATAATTCACCCCTCCACTTT. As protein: CARSLGGTGAPFGYNSPLHF.

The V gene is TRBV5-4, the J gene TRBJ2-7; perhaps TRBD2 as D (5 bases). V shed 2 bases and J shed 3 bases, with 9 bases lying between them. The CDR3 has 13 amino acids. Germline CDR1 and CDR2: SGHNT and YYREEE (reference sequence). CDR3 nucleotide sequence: TGTGCCAGCAGCTTCGGCGGGTTCTACGAGCAGTACTTC. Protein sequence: CASSFGGFYEQYF.

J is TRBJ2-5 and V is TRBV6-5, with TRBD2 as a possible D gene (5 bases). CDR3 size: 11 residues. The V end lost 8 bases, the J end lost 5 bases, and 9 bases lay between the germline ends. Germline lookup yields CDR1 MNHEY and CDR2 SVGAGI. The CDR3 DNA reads TGTGCCAGCGGGCGGGTGGAGACCCAGTACTTC. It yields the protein CASGRVETQYF.